This T cell receptor (beta chain) stems from a study of T cell changes during pregnancy in multiple sclerosis. Measured with immunoSEQ multiplex PCR; TCRdb has only the in-frame clones, and not every one. The sample yields 40,000 or so clones, approximately 91% seen once. CDR1 is SGHTA and CDR2 is FQGTGA in the germline V gene. The CDR3 contains 14 residues. V shed 4 bases and J shed 1 base, with 10 bases lying between them. Sequencing was performed on CD8+ T cells from peripheral blood mononuclear cells, taken in the first trimester of pregnancy. The rearrangement uses TRBV7-3 and TRBJ1-1; TRBD1 might be the D (6 bases). This sequence originates from a female donor with multiple sclerosis, enrolled in a pregnancy study. The CDR3 protein is CASSSGVGNTEAFF. The CDR3 DNA follows: TGTGCCAGCAGCTCAGGGGTAGGGAACACTGAAGCTTTCTTT.